This TCR beta chain was captured in a study of CD39 and CD103 CD8 tumor-infiltrating T cells. Germline V CDR1 and CDR2: SGHRS, YFSETQ. CDR3 size: 16 residues. V trimming: 4 bases; J trimming: 7 bases; junction bases outside the gene matches: 9. Study findings and constraints: DP TIL clonotypes were rarely found in blood or uninvolved lymph node.

Patients were not receiving any therapy when their samples were collected. Sorted memory CD8 cells were CD8+CD4-CD45RA-, regardless of CCR7. Only in-frame clones appear in the TCRdb table, and some are missing; sequencing was by immunoSEQ multiplex PCR. The table lists about 17,000 clones, about 89% of them singletons. Comments on this clone: Its antigen remains unidentified.

Sequenced: CD8+ T cells sorted from blood. Regarding subset: total memory CD8 T cells (CD45RA-CCR7+/-) from blood or uninvolved lymph node. The chain employs TRBV5-1 and TRBJ1-4, with 11 bases lining up with TRBD1. This clonotype was obtained from a human donor with head and neck squamous cell carcinoma. CDR3 sequence: CASSETGTGGGEKLFF. In nucleotides, the CDR3 is TGCGCCAGCAGCGAAACCGGGACAGGGGGGGGTGAAAAACTGTTTTTT.